This TCR beta chain was recorded in a study of beta chain features in type 1 diabetes listed by TCRdb under 2018. Turning to the overall study: No differences in mean age, gender distribution, total cell number or subset yield were found between patients and healthy donors. A total of 107,917,701 sorted cells were examined across all samples, and RNA yield correlated strongly with the number of cells per subset. The study compared the TCRB repertoires of sorted circulating CD4+ T cell subsets in recently diagnosed type 1 diabetes patients with those in matched healthy donors. Regulatory and stem cell-like memory subsets were obtained from only 8 patients and roughly eight healthy donors, while naive and central memory subsets were obtained from all 30 or so donors.

The research as a whole found: Type 1 diabetes patients showed a moderate but significant shortening of TCRB CDR3 length in all four CD4+ subsets. At VDJ recombination sites, patients with type 1 diabetes made fewer insertions and deleted more nucleotides, a pattern implying thymic rearrangement abnormalities. Naive, central memory and regulatory TCRB repertoires appeared more similar among patients than among healthy donors. HLA sub-analyses involved small numbers of individuals, so any influence of HLA type on TCRB rearrangement remained unresolved. PCR may preferentially amplify shorter templates, but because patient and control samples were amplified and corrected together, any resulting skew would affect both groups equally. Sequencing cDNA rather than genomic DNA could over-represent highly expressing activated cells, although activation and CD3 levels did not differ between groups.

V is shortened by 5 bases, J by 0 bases, and the region joining them spans 11 bases. CDR1 and CDR2 are drawn from the germline V gene: SNHLY, FYNNEI. The CDR3 sequence holds 15 residues, the cysteine and phenylalanine included. Only the CDR3 portion is preserved as DNA: 45 bases, with reading frame beginning at the first base. The entire isolated RNA was reverse transcribed using the High Capacity cDNA Reverse Transcription Kit, and thus expressed TCRB transcripts were sequenced. Deep immunoSEQ sequencing was applied to naive, central memory and regulatory T cell samples, giving an average of approximately 4 million total reads per sample. After sorted cells were lysed in RLT buffer, RNA was extracted with DNase-treated RNeasy Micro or Mini kits, with the choice depending on cell number. To prevent cross-contamination, each cell subset was processed individually, whereas patient and healthy donor samples were processed jointly. TCRB sequences were amplified from cDNA with the immunoSEQ multiplex PCR, producing 87-bp fragments spanning the CDR3 region. Sequencing of the amplicons was performed on the Illumina HiSeq platform. As for the authors' bioinformatics: Synthetic template baselines were used to correct PCR bias computationally, reads within Hamming distance 2 were collapsed together, and singletons that could not be merged were discarded. Reads were aligned to IMGT to assign V, D and J genes, CDR3 length, and insertions or deletions at six rearrangement sites. Within each subset, clonotype counts were normalized to the number of sorted cells before true diversity and Gini coefficients were calculated with the tcR R package. The overlap coefficient, calculated on TCRB nucleotide sequences, was used to quantify repertoire sharing. As a proxy for the pre-selection repertoire, out-of-frame TCRB sequences from naive cells were analyzed. Drawn from immuneACCESS, this table holds only the in-frame rearrangements with V and J called that TCRdb kept. Clones are partly lost; checked studies trace under half to an unresolved V gene and leave the rest unexplained. V, J and clone size were drawn from that table, and D and trimming were deduced from the DNA. The sample table shows around 690,000 clones, and under 15% are seen once. Approximately 0.11% of the sample rests with the top ten.

A single peripheral blood draw of about 116 mL on average was collected from each donor into heparinised tubes. Naive, central memory, regulatory and stem cell-like memory CD4+ T cells were sorted on a BD FACSAria II using a panel including CD45RO, CCR7, CD25, CD127, CD95 and CD27. All sorted populations exceeded 95% purity. PBMCs were isolated immediately by Lymphoprep density gradient centrifugation and stained directly without culture. Samples were stained and sorted in pairs, with one healthy donor and one patient per experiment, so that batch effects were minimized. There are a few counts of this clone. It lacks a known antigen. The sample holds no much larger clone one base away, and base qualities are not on file.

Recombination linked TRBV2 to TRBJ1-3, with TRBD1 as a weak D call on 6 bases. Material: naive CD4+ T cells from blood. Taken with the paper, the label for cell subset or site translates to: true naive CD4+ T cells. This TCR derives from a young man with type 1 diabetes. CDR3 reads: CASSTTGSSGNTIYF. The base sequence is TGTGCCAGCAGTACTACAGGGAGCTCTGGAAACACCATATATTTT.